The 19 T cell receptor beta chains in this list originate from one sample, sequenced in a study of shared clonotypes between healthy human individuals. The data were produced by immunoSEQ multiplex PCR, yet TCRdb's version contains in-frame clones alone and is incomplete. Among hundreds of thousands of clones listed, 73% were seen once. The sample was memory CD4+ T cells sorted from blood. The subset is: CD45RA-negative fraction. These TCRs come from a woman in her twenties or thirties in good health.

The J gene is TRBJ2-5, the V gene TRBV7-8; no reliable D call. Trimming shortened V by 5 bases and J by 7 bases, and 14 bases separated the two germline ends. The CDR3 runs 13 residues. Germline V gene lookup returns CDR1 SGHVS and CDR2 FQNEAQ. The CDR3 protein is CASSLGPSGTQYF. The CDR3 nucleotides read TGTGCCAGCAGCCTCGGACCCTCGGGGACCCAGTACTTC.

The CDR3 here is CASTWDRGIGELFF. The CDR3 nucleotides read TGTGCCAGTACCTGGGACAGGGGAATCGGGGAGCTGTTTTTT. The rearrangement links TRBV19 to TRBJ2-2; 10 positions match TRBD1. Germline CDR1 is LNHDA and CDR2 is SQIVND (reference sequence). Trimming cost V 7 bases and J 7 bases; bases outside gene matches: 6. The CDR3 is made up of 14 amino acids.

The chain employs TRBV28 and TRBJ2-7; 10 nucleotides line up with TRBD1. The V gene end was trimmed by 6 bases and the J gene end by 7 bases; junction bases not matched to a gene: 12. Germline V gene sequence: CDR1 MDHEN, CDR2 SYDVKM. This CDR3 is built from 15 residues. The CDR3 DNA reads TGTGCCAGCAGAGGACCGGGACAGGGGTCGAAAGAGCAGTACTTC. Translated, it gives CASRGPGQGSKEQYF.

V is TRBV2 and J is TRBJ2-1, with D possibly matching TRBD2 (6 bases). The CDR3 spans 12 residues. V lost 8 bases to trimming and J lost 6 bases, with 11 bases between them. The germline CDR1 and CDR2 sequences are SNHLY and FYNNEI. The CDR3 nucleotides read TGTGCCAGCTGCGTTAGCGGCAATGAGCAGTTCTTC. As protein: CASCVSGNEQFF.

This chain joins TRBV10-2 and TRBJ2-7, with D perhaps matching TRBD1 (7 bases). The germline CDR1 and CDR2 sequences are WSHSY and SAAADI. The CDR3 has 12 residues. The V and J ends lost 6 bases and 8 bases respectively, with 14 bases between them. This CDR3 reads CASSQPGGKQYF. In DNA form, the CDR3 reads TGCGCCAGCAGCCAACCAGGGGGGAAGCAGTACTTC.

This clone appeared once. The CDR3 here is CASSFGGRDEAFF. CDR3 bases: TGCGCCAGCAGCTTCGGTGGGCGCGATGAAGCTTTCTTT. This chain connects TRBV5-1 to TRBJ1-1; D call uncertain. V shed 2 bases and J shed 7 bases, with 12 bases lying between them. This CDR3 comprises 13 residues. The germline V gene has CDR1 SGHRS and CDR2 YFSETQ.

The chain links TRBV7-7 to TRBJ2-7; TRBD1 matches at 7 bases. This CDR3 has 13 residues. Trimming took 5 bases from V and 5 from J; bases not matched to a gene: 6. Looked up from germline, CDR1 is SSHAT and CDR2 is FNYEAQ (reference sequence). CDR3 sequence reads: CASSRDREHEQYF. CDR3 coding DNA: TGTGCCAGCAGCCGCGACAGGGAGCACGAGCAGTACTTC.

Remarks on this clone: In the same sample, other DNA sequences code for this CDR3. The chain couples TRBV28 to TRBJ1-4, with a tentative D call TRBD1 (6 bases). This CDR3 has 15 amino acids. Trimming pared 4 bases from V and 2 bases from J, leaving 11 bases between. From germline, CDR1 is MDHEN and CDR2 SYDVKM. CDR3 nucleotide sequence: TGTGCCAGCAGTTCATCAGGGGCGACTAATGAAAAACTGTTTTTT. Amino acids: CASSSSGATNEKLFF. The whole variable domain, filled in from reference TRBV28 and TRBJ1-4, reads DVKVTQSSRYLVKRTGEKVFLECVQDMDHENMFWYRQDPGLGLRLIYFSYDVKMKEKGDIPEGYSVSREKKERFSLILESASTNQTSMYLCASSSSGATNEKLFFGSGTQLSVL.

The chain is built from TRBV6-6 and TRBJ2-5; 8 positions agree with TRBD2. The CDR3 is 15 amino acids. Trimming cost V 6 bases and J 5 bases; bases outside gene matches: 11. The germline gives CDR1 MNHNY, CDR2 SVGAGI (reference sequence). DNA of the CDR3: TGTGCCAGCAGAGATAGCGGGAAGGTGGCGGAGACCCAGTACTTC. Translation gives CASRDSGKVAETQYF.

The chain carries TRBV19 and TRBJ2-1; 8 bases match TRBD2. The CDR3 is made up of 15 amino acids. CDR1 and CDR2 (germline): LNHDA, SQIVND (reference sequence). V shed 4 bases and J 4 bases; nucleotides not matched to a gene: 6. The CDR3 is CASSTQRESYNEQFF. CDR3 bases: TGTGCCAGTAGTACCCAGCGGGAGTCGTACAATGAGCAGTTCTTC.

The chain joins TRBV5-1 to TRBJ2-5; 7 positions agree with TRBD1. Germline values: CDR1 SGHRS, CDR2 YFSETQ. The CDR3 has 16 amino acids. V lost 3 bases and J lost 2; bases outside the gene matches: 10. CDR3 in amino acids: CASSWYTGAVQETQYF. CDR3 nucleotides: TGCGCCAGCAGCTGGTATACAGGGGCTGTACAAGAGACCCAGTACTTC.

The genes are TRBV5-1 and TRBJ2-3, with a possible D match to TRBD2 (6 bases). CDR3 length: 16 amino acids. V was pared by 3 bases and J by 0 bases, with 14 bases between. Germline V gene data show CDR1 as SGHRS and CDR2 as YFSETQ. The CDR3 coding sequence is TGCGCCAGCAGCTCAGGGAGCGGGCATAGCACAGATACGCAGTATTTT. Protein sequence: CASSSGSGHSTDTQYF.

This rearrangement joins TRBV19 to TRBJ1-5, with TRBD1 identical over 7 bases. CDR3 length equals 14 residues. Germline CDR1 is LNHDA and CDR2 is SQIVND (reference sequence). V shed 8 bases and J 2 bases; nucleotides not matched to a gene: 6. CDR3 residues: CASAYRGGNQPQHF. CDR3 coding DNA: TGTGCCAGTGCCTACAGGGGTGGCAATCAGCCCCAGCATTTT.

V usage is TRBV5-1 and J usage is TRBJ2-3, with 8 positions matching TRBD2. CDR1 and CDR2 from the germline V gene are SGHRS and YFSETQ. The CDR3 length is 14 residues. Trimming at V came to 5 bases and at J to 2 bases, leaving 4 bases not matched to a gene. In DNA form, the CDR3 reads TGCGCCAGCAGGCGAGCGGGAGTCACAGATACGCAGTATTTT. This encodes CASRRAGVTDTQYF. Complete variable domain (other parts from reference TRBV5-1 and TRBJ2-3): KAGVTQTPRYLIKTRGQQVTLSCSPISGHRSVSWYQQTPGQGLQFLFEYFSETQRNKGNFPGRFSGRQFSNSRSEMNVSTLELGDSALYLCASRRAGVTDTQYFGPGTRLTVL.

The count of this clone is one. The chain combines TRBV28 with TRBJ1-4, with D perhaps TRBD1 (5 bases). V lost 3 bases, J lost 7 bases, and 9 bases lay in between. CDR1 MDHEN and CDR2 SYDVKM come from the germline V gene. The CDR3 is made up of 13 amino acids. The CDR3 DNA sequence: TGTGCCAGCAGTTTCGGGGGGGTTGAAAAACTGTTTTTT. Amino acid sequence: CASSFGGVEKLFF.

The chain carries TRBV28 and TRBJ1-2; no firm D call. The CDR3 extends over 12 amino acids. The germline gives CDR1 MDHEN, CDR2 SYDVKM. V was clipped by 7 bases and J by 2 bases, with 8 bases between them. The CDR3 coding sequence is TGTGCCAGCAACCAGAGGAACTATGGCTACACCTTC. Protein sequence: CASNQRNYGYTF.

The chain uses TRBV25-1 and TRBJ1-1; D is possibly TRBD1 (5 bases). CDR3 length: 14 residues. The germline CDR1 and CDR2 sequences are MGHDK and SYGVNS. V lost 3 bases, J lost 5 bases, and 13 bases lay in between. The CDR3 coding sequence is TGTGCCAGCAGTGACAGGGCCGGATGGACTGAAGCTTTCTTT. Translation gives CASSDRAGWTEAFF.

The chain joins TRBV7-9 to TRBJ2-6, with D perhaps TRBD1 (6 bases). From germline, CDR1 is SEHNR and CDR2 FQNEAQ (reference sequence). The V and J ends lost 4 bases and 0 bases respectively, with 13 bases between them. This CDR3 is 17 amino acids long. For the CDR3, the DNA is TGTGCCAGCAGCTCGCAGGGGAAAGGCTCTGGGGCCAACGTCCTGACTTTC. Amino acid sequence: CASSSQGKGSGANVLTF.

The chain uses TRBV7-9 and TRBJ2-3, with D possibly TRBD1 on 5 matching bases. Trimming took 0 bases from V and 5 from J, leaving 9 bases between them. Germline assignment: CDR1 SEHNR and CDR2 FQNEAQ (reference sequence). The CDR3 runs 14 residues. The CDR3 DNA reads TGTGCCAGCAGCTTAGCCCAGGGTCTAGATACGCAGTATTTT. Protein: CASSLAQGLDTQYF.